These 27 T cell receptor beta chains were sequenced from one sample in a study of cytomegalovirus exposure and HLA in healthy donors. Both 60 Vbeta primers and 13 Jbeta primers went into the PCR. Measured with immunoSEQ multiplex PCR; TCRdb has only the in-frame clones, and not every one. The sample includes over 150,000 clones, 75% to 85% of them seen just once. Sequenced material: PBMCs. The source of these receptors is a man aged 25 to 40 in good health and CMV-seronegative.

The CDR3 region is CASSIQFKNTEAFF. The CDR3 DNA reads as TGTGCCAGCAGTATACAATTCAAGAACACTGAAGCTTTCTTT. The V and J genes are TRBV27 and TRBJ1-1, with D hard to call. This CDR3 has 14 residues. Trimming cost V 5 bases and J 1 base, with 11 bases left between them. The germline gives CDR1 MNHEY, CDR2 SMNVEV (reference sequence).

This rearrangement joins TRBV7-9 to TRBJ2-3; TRBD2 matches at 9 bases. J was trimmed by 1 base and V by 0 bases; bases with no gene match: 11. The CDR3 sequence is 19 residues long. The V gene's germline CDR1 is SEHNR and CDR2 FQNEAQ (reference sequence). CDR3 nucleotide sequence: TGTGCCAGCAGCTTAGCGAGCGGGGGGCGGGGGGCCCGCACAGATACGCAGTATTTT. This gives the protein CASSLASGGRGARTDTQYF.

The rearrangement joins TRBV2 to TRBJ1-2; the D is unclear. CDR3 size: 12 residues. The V and J ends lost 3 bases and 8 bases respectively, with 10 bases between them. Germline values: CDR1 SNHLY, CDR2 FYNNEI. The CDR3 nucleotides are TGTGCCAGCAGTGACAATTCGGGAGGCTACACCTTC. The encoded protein is CASSDNSGGYTF. Variable domain in full (rest from reference TRBV2 and TRBJ1-2): EPEVTQTPSHQVTQMGQEVILRCVPISNHLYFYWYRQILGQKVEFLVSFYNNEISEKSEIFDDQFSVERPDGSNFTLKIRSTKLEDSAMYFCASSDNSGGYTFGSGTRLTVV.

A few counts support this clone. The chain employs TRBV28 and TRBJ1-1, with D maybe TRBD1 (5 bases). This CDR3 has 13 residues. Trimming removed 6 bases from V and 0 bases from J, with 8 bases in between. Per the germline V gene, CDR1 is MDHEN and CDR2 is SYDVKM. This CDR3 reads CASRRTMNTEAFF. DNA of the CDR3: TGTGCCAGCAGGCGGACAATGAACACTGAAGCTTTCTTT.

CDR3 sequence: CASSNYEQYF. The CDR3 nucleotides are TGTGCCAGCTCAAACTACGAGCAGTACTTC. The chain joins TRBV11-2 to TRBJ2-7; D call uncertain. V lost 8 bases and J 3 bases, leaving 5 bases between the germline ends. The CDR3 totals 10 residues. The germline V gene has CDR1 SGHAT and CDR2 FQNNGV.

The chain is built from TRBV10-2 and TRBJ2-7; 9 nucleotides line up with TRBD1. Germline-derived CDR1 and CDR2 are WSHSY and SAAADI. The CDR3 extends over 14 amino acids. V shed 7 bases, J shed 7 bases, and the junction held 11 bases outside the gene matches. The CDR3 sequence: CASMNRGRLGEQYF. CDR3 nucleotide sequence: TGCGCCAGCATGAACAGGGGGCGCTTAGGGGAGCAGTACTTC.

The rearrangement uses TRBV27 and TRBJ2-7, with a weak D call TRBD2 (5 bases). Germline CDR1 reads MNHEY; CDR2 reads SMNVEV (reference sequence). CDR3 length: 13 amino acids. Trimming removed 4 bases at V and 4 bases at J, with 11 bases between. The CDR3, as DNA: TGTGCCAGCAGTTCGGGGATCCAGTACGAGCAGTACTTC. Its protein product is CASSSGIQYEQYF.

This sequence joins TRBV5-1 and TRBJ1-3, with D maybe TRBD1 (6 bases). The CDR3 length is 15 residues. With 4 bases removed from V and 0 bases from J, the gap between germline ends came to 11 bases. CDR1 and CDR2 from the germline V gene are SGHRS and YFSETQ. The CDR3 coding sequence is TGCGCCAGCAGCCTCAGGGGCCCCTCTGGAAACACCATATATTTT. Translation gives CASSLRGPSGNTIYF.

About this clone: The same CDR3 can be traced to other DNA sequences in this sample. The chain recombines TRBV29-1 with TRBJ1-1; 10 bases align to TRBD1. Germline trimming cut 6 bases from V and 4 bases from J; bases unmatched to any gene: 2. This CDR3 comprises 12 residues. Germline V gives CDR1 SQVTM, CDR2 ANQGSEA. CDR3 DNA sequence: TGCAGCGTCGGGGACAGGGGCACTGAAGCTTTCTTT. Encoded protein: CSVGDRGTEAFF.

Notes on this clone: Other DNA variants within this sample encode the same CDR3. The chain recombines TRBV19 with TRBJ2-5; a possible D gene is TRBD1 (7 bases). Germline CDR1 is LNHDA and CDR2 is SQIVND (reference sequence). The CDR3 consists of 13 residues. V was cut by 6 bases and J by 5 bases, with 13 bases left in between. CDR3 nucleotide sequence: TGTGCCAGTAGCCTCGGAGGGGGCGAGACCCAGTACTTC. It specifies CASSLGGGETQYF.

The rearrangement links TRBV9 to TRBJ1-5, with D possibly TRBD1 on 5 matching bases. Germline V gene lookup returns CDR1 SGDLS and CDR2 YYNGEE. CDR3 length: 14 residues. The V gene lost 0 bases and the J gene lost 7 bases, with 11 bases spanning the gap. The CDR3 protein is CASSVGPGYQPQHF. In DNA form, the CDR3 reads TGTGCCAGCAGCGTAGGGCCAGGGTACCAGCCCCAGCATTTT.

The CDR3 DNA follows: TGTGCCAGCAGCTTAGGACAGGGGGCAGGTCAGCCCCAGCATTTT. Its protein is CASSLGQGAGQPQHF. The V gene is TRBV5-6, the J gene TRBJ1-5, with 11 nucleotides matching TRBD1. J gave up 6 bases and V 2 bases, and 4 bases lay outside the gene matches. The CDR3 is made up of 15 amino acids. The germline gives CDR1 SGHDT, CDR2 YYEEEE. Together with reference TRBV5-6 and TRBJ1-5, the CDR3 gives the full variable domain: DAGVTQSPTHLIKTRGQQVTLRCSPKSGHDTVSWYQQALGQGPQFIFQYYEEEERQRGNFPDRFSGHQFPNYSSELNVNALLLGDSALYLCASSLGQGAGQPQHFGDGTRLSIL.

This chain connects TRBV5-4 to TRBJ2-2; no definite D call. V lost 1 base to trimming and J lost 0 bases, with 4 bases between them. Germline V gene sequence: CDR1 SGHNT, CDR2 YYREEE (reference sequence). The CDR3 runs to 14 residues. The CDR3 protein is CASSLISNTGELFF. The CDR3 nucleotides are TGTGCCAGCAGCTTGATATCGAACACCGGGGAGCTGTTTTTT.

V is TRBV25-1 and J is TRBJ2-7, with TRBD1 matching over 8 bases. The germline V gene has CDR1 MGHDK and CDR2 SYGVNS. The junction had 6 bases not matched to a gene; V was cut back by 8 bases and J by 3 bases. The CDR3 consists of 13 residues. The CDR3 region is CASRSDRGYEQYF. Here the CDR3 DNA reads TGTGCCAGCCGGTCCGACAGGGGCTACGAGCAGTACTTC.

The genes are TRBV5-1 and TRBJ1-2; TRBD1 matches at 7 bases. V shed 0 bases, J shed 1 base, and the junction held 3 bases outside the gene matches. CDR1 and CDR2 (germline): SGHRS, YFSETQ. The CDR3 length is 15 residues. CDR3 residues: CASSLVSGGNYGYTF. The CDR3 DNA follows: TGCGCCAGCAGCTTGGTGTCAGGGGGTAACTATGGCTACACCTTC.

V usage is TRBV7-3 and J usage is TRBJ1-1, with TRBD1 matching 9 bases. Trimming at V came to 5 bases and at J to 7 bases, leaving 5 bases not matched to a gene. Germline CDR1 SGHTA, CDR2 FQGTGA. This CDR3 is built from 13 residues. CDR3 residues: CASSTTGGGEAFF. CDR3 nucleotides: TGTGCCAGCAGCACCACAGGGGGCGGTGAAGCTTTCTTT.

The chain is built from TRBV6-5 and TRBJ1-5; D is possibly TRBD1 (5 bases). CDR3 size: 15 residues. Germline V lookup: CDR1 MNHEY, CDR2 SVGAGI. V was pared by 0 bases and J by 3 bases, with 9 bases between. The DNA for the CDR3 is TGTGCCAGCAGTTACTCGGGGGGTTTCAATCAGCCCCAGCATTTT. The encoded protein is CASSYSGGFNQPQHF.

This clone occurred once. The chain has TRBV2 and TRBJ1-2; D is unresolved. The CDR3 contains 13 residues. V dropped 3 bases and J dropped 5 bases, with 10 bases sitting between them. Germline V gene lookup returns CDR1 SNHLY and CDR2 FYNNEI. The CDR3 DNA reads as TGTGCCAGCAGTGATCTACAGAATTATGGCTACACCTTC. It yields the protein CASSDLQNYGYTF.

This chain uses TRBV27 with TRBJ2-5, with D perhaps matching TRBD1 (5 bases). V shed 1 base and J shed 4 bases, with 13 bases lying between them. This CDR3 has 15 amino acids. The germline V gene has CDR1 MNHEY and CDR2 SMNVEV (reference sequence). CDR3 sequence: CASSLFHSQGETQYF. The CDR3 DNA is TGTGCCAGCAGTTTATTCCACAGTCAGGGAGAGACCCAGTACTTC.

The chain is built from TRBV19 and TRBJ2-2; TRBD1 matches at 7 bases. CDR1 is LNHDA, CDR2 SQIVND, per germline (reference sequence). V shed 6 bases, J shed 2 bases, and the junction held 6 bases outside the gene matches. This CDR3 has 15 residues. The CDR3 region is CASRSGQRNTGELFF. CDR3 coding DNA: TGTGCCAGTAGATCGGGACAGCGCAACACCGGGGAGCTGTTTTTT.

Written as DNA, the CDR3 is TGTGCCAGCAGCCCCTACAGGGGGGGTTCTCAAGAGCAGTACTTC. It translates to CASSPYRGGSQEQYF. The V gene is TRBV11-1, the J gene TRBJ2-7, with D perhaps matching TRBD1 (8 bases). The germline gives CDR1 SGHAT, CDR2 FQDESV (reference sequence). This CDR3 is 15 amino acids long. Trimming took 5 bases from V and 7 from J, leaving 21 bases between them.

The rearrangement joins TRBV5-8 to TRBJ2-7, with TRBD2 matching over 9 bases. The J segment lost 3 bases and the V segment lost 5 bases, leaving 6 bases of the junction unmatched. Germline V gives CDR1 SGHTS, CDR2 YDEGEE. The CDR3 contains 14 residues. The CDR3 DNA reads as TGTGCCAGCAGAAGAGGACTAGCGCACTACGAGCAGTACTTC. Translating gives CASRRGLAHYEQYF.

The chain employs TRBV6-1 and TRBJ2-7, with TRBD1 matching over 7 bases. The CDR3 has 14 amino acids. The V and J ends lost 7 bases and 2 bases, in that order; junction bases with no gene match: 8. Germline-derived CDR1 and CDR2 are MNHNS and SASEGT. CDR3 sequence: CASIGTAGPYEQYF. The CDR3 nucleotides read TGTGCCAGCATAGGGACAGCCGGACCCTACGAGCAGTACTTC.

The table lists this clone with a few counts. The gene calls are TRBV10-1 and TRBJ1-5; D not resolved. The CDR3 has 15 amino acids. Trimming shortened V by 2 bases and J by 5 bases, and 13 bases separated the two germline ends. CDR1 WNHNN and CDR2 SYGVQD come from the germline V gene (reference sequence). The CDR3 protein is CASSEGGWFDQPQHF. The CDR3 DNA reads TGCGCCAGCAGTGAGGGAGGGTGGTTCGATCAGCCCCAGCATTTT.

The sample holds one count of this clone. The gene calls are TRBV30 and TRBJ1-2, with 8 bases aligning to TRBD1. Trimming at V came to 2 bases and at J to 4 bases, leaving 9 bases not matched to a gene. In germline, CDR1 is GTSNPN, CDR2 SVGIG (reference sequence). The CDR3 loop spans 15 amino acids. The CDR3 reads CAWSPQRTGLYGYTF. The CDR3 DNA reads as TGTGCCTGGAGTCCCCAGCGGACAGGGCTCTATGGCTACACCTTC.

The chain uses TRBV7-7 and TRBJ2-2; no definite D call. V lost 6 bases and J lost 3, with 5 bases in between. The CDR3 contains 12 residues. Looked up from germline, CDR1 is SSHAT and CDR2 is FNYEAQ (reference sequence). CDR3 sequence reads: CASSHDTGELFF. The CDR3 coding sequence is TGTGCCAGCAGTCATGACACCGGGGAGCTGTTTTTT.

The chain recombines TRBV29-1 with TRBJ1-2; weak D call: TRBD1 (6 bases). Trimming cost V 5 bases and J 2 bases, with 9 bases left between them. The CDR3 extends over 12 amino acids. The germline V gene has CDR1 SQVTM and CDR2 ANQGSEA. DNA of the CDR3: TGCAGCGTTAGCGACAGGAACTATGGCTACACCTTC. This translates into CSVSDRNYGYTF.